This T cell receptor (beta chain) originates from a study of blood T cell repertoires in COVID-19. About the research overall: Italy, Spain and the United States were the sources of the convalescent and acute COVID-19 samples. The analysed material was cDNA or gDNA that came from T cells, B-cell-depleted T cells, or PBMCs.

This clone has just a few counts. In the original analysis: Reference gene primer amplification gave nucleated cell count estimates. The assay was immunoSEQ multiplex PCR, and TCRdb's table has in-frame clones only and misses some. V and J calls and clone size are copied from that table; D and trimming were computed from the DNA. Of around 60,000 clones detected, about 80% appear once; the ten largest clones hold about 3.5%. Per germline, CDR1 MNHEY and CDR2 SVGEGT. CDR3 length: 13 amino acids. The V and J ends lost 6 bases and 6 bases respectively, with 11 bases between them. Sequenced: peripheral blood. This receptor was taken from a woman of 80 years or more with acute or convalescent COVID-19. V is TRBV6-2 or TRBV6-3 and J is TRBJ1-4; D is uncertain. The CDR3 DNA follows: TGTGCCAGCAGCCACGGCGGGTATGAAAAACTGTTTTTT. Residues: CASSHGGYEKLFF.